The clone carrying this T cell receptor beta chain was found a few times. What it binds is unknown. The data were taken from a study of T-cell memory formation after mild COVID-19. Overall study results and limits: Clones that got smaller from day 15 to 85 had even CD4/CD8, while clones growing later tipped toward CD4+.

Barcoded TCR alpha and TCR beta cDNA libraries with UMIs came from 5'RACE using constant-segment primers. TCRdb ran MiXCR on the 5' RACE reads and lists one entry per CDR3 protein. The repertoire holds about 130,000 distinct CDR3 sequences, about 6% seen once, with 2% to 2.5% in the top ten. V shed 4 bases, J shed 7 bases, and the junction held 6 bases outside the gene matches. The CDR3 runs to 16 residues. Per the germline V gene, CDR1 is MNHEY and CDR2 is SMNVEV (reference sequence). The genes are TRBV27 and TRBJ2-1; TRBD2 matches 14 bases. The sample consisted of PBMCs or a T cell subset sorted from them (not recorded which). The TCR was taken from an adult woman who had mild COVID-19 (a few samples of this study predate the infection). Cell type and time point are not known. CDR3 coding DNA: TGTGCCAGCAGTTCCGGGACTAGCGGGAGTATGAATGAGCAGTTCTTC. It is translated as CASSSGTSGSMNEQFF.